A single sample is the source of the 23 T cell receptor beta chains below, sequenced in a study of CD8+ T cells in alopecia areata. Treatment: oral pan-JAK inhibitor, 5-10 mg twice daily. The sequencing template was cDNA reverse transcribed from extracted RNA. Method: immunoSEQ multiplex PCR; TCRdb's copy keeps in-frame clones and lacks some. Of 93,000 or so clones listed, about nine tenths are singletons. Sequences were derived from CD8+ T cells sorted from blood, sampled at roughly week 30, from a patient treated with tofacitinib. The receptors shown here come from a human donor with alopecia areata.

The CDR3 region is CASSYISGGRYEQYF. CDR3 DNA sequence: TGTGCCAGCAGCTACATTAGCGGGGGGAGATACGAGCAGTACTTC. The chain employs TRBV6-1 and TRBJ2-7; 10 bases align to TRBD2. The CDR3 is 15 amino acids. Germline V gene sequence: CDR1 MNHNS, CDR2 SASEGT. Trimming removed 6 bases from V and 4 bases from J; junction bases left unmatched: 9.

The V and J genes are TRBV19 and TRBJ2-1, with D possibly TRBD1 on 6 matching bases. The germline V gene encodes CDR1 LNHDA and CDR2 SQIVND (reference sequence). The ends were cut back, 6 bases at V and 0 bases at J, with 12 bases in the middle. The CDR3 is made up of 15 amino acids. The DNA for the CDR3 is TGTGCCAGTAGGCAGGACAGATCCTCCTACAATGAGCAGTTCTTC. As protein: CASRQDRSSYNEQFF. Full variable domain (rest looked up from reference TRBV19 and TRBJ2-1): DGGITQSPKYLFRKEGQNVTLSCEQNLNHDAMYWYRQDPGQGLRLIYYSQIVNDFQKGDIAEGYSVSREKKESFPLTVTSAQKNPTAFYLCASRQDRSSYNEQFFGPGTRLTVL.

The chain employs TRBV5-1 and TRBJ2-1; TRBD1 aligns across 7 bases. This CDR3 contains 15 residues. Germline V lookup: CDR1 SGHRS, CDR2 YFSETQ. Trimming removed 4 bases from V and 4 bases from J; junction bases left unmatched: 8. This chain's CDR3 is CASSSYDRVYNEQFF. The CDR3, as DNA: TGCGCCAGCAGCAGTTATGACAGGGTATACAATGAGCAGTTCTTC.

The chain couples TRBV28 to TRBJ2-7, with TRBD1 matching over 9 bases. Germline CDR1 MDHEN, CDR2 SYDVKM. This CDR3 has 15 residues. Losses at the gene ends were 6 bases for V and 4 bases for J; bases not matched to a gene: 10. The CDR3 spells CASRPRAGQGYEQYF. CDR3 nucleotide sequence: TGTGCCAGCAGACCAAGGGCGGGACAGGGTTACGAGCAGTACTTC. The full variable domain, its missing parts supplied by reference TRBV28 and TRBJ2-7, is DVKVTQSSRYLVKRTGEKVFLECVQDMDHENMFWYRQDPGLGLRLIYFSYDVKMKEKGDIPEGYSVSREKKERFSLILESASTNQTSMYLCASRPRAGQGYEQYFGPGTRLTVT.

The chain joins TRBV2 to TRBJ2-3, with D unresolved. The CDR3 is made up of 15 amino acids. With 7 bases removed from V and 0 bases from J, the gap between germline ends came to 14 bases. Germline values: CDR1 SNHLY, CDR2 FYNNEI. The CDR3 DNA reads TGTGCCAGCACTTCGGACGGTTATAGCACAGATACGCAGTATTTT. Translating gives CASTSDGYSTDTQYF.

V gene TRBV27 combines with J gene TRBJ2-2; D ambiguous. The V gene's germline CDR1 is MNHEY and CDR2 SMNVEV (reference sequence). Trimming cost V 2 bases and J 6 bases, with 4 bases left between them. The CDR3 has 12 amino acids. CDR3 region: CASSLRAGELFF. The CDR3 coding sequence is TGTGCCAGCAGTTTAAGGGCCGGGGAGCTGTTTTTT.

This chain joins TRBV19 and TRBJ2-1; TRBD2 might be the D (5 bases). CDR1 LNHDA and CDR2 SQIVND come from the germline V gene (reference sequence). V was trimmed by 2 bases and J by 5 bases, leaving 7 bases between them. The CDR3 extends over 13 amino acids. The CDR3 spells CASSIMRDNEQFF. DNA for the CDR3: TGTGCCAGTAGTATAATGCGGGACAATGAGCAGTTCTTC.

The V gene is TRBV7-3, the J gene TRBJ1-1; D unclear. CDR3 length: 14 residues. V gave up 5 bases and J gave up 4 bases, with 14 bases separating them. The germline gives CDR1 SGHTA, CDR2 FQGTGA. The CDR3 sequence is CASSPAAGSTEAFF. DNA for the CDR3: TGTGCCAGCAGCCCCGCGGCGGGGAGCACTGAAGCTTTCTTT.

This clone has a single count. This chain links TRBV27 with TRBJ2-1; 13 positions match TRBD2. V was clipped by 4 bases and J by 9 bases; unmatched bases: 33. Germline V gene data show CDR1 as MNHEY and CDR2 as SMNVEV (reference sequence). The CDR3 runs to 24 residues. DNA for the CDR3: TGTGCCAGCAGTTCCATCTCCGGGCAGGGGGCTCGACTAGCGGGAGGTCCGGCGAGGGGTGAGCAGTTCTTC. This translates into CASSSISGQGARLAGGPARGEQFF.

Concerning this clone itself: Within the sample, other DNA sequences also encode this same CDR3. The chain has TRBV25-1 and TRBJ1-5; TRBD1 matches 7 bases. Germline-derived CDR1 and CDR2 are MGHDK and SYGVNS. Trimming cost V 5 bases and J 0 bases; bases outside gene matches: 4. The CDR3 loop spans 15 amino acids. CDR3 region: CASSPQGDSNQPQHF. The CDR3 nucleotides read TGTGCCAGCAGTCCGCAGGGGGATAGCAATCAGCCCCAGCATTTT.

The rearrangement joins TRBV5-1 to TRBJ1-2, with unresolved D. V was trimmed by 0 bases and J by 8 bases, leaving 11 bases between them. Per germline, CDR1 SGHRS and CDR2 YFSETQ. This CDR3 has 13 amino acids. In DNA, the CDR3 is TGCGCCAGCAGCTTGGCCGCGGTGGAGGGCTACACCTTC. It codes for CASSLAAVEGYTF.

This clone occurred once. The V call is TRBV29-1, the J call TRBJ1-2, with D possibly TRBD1 on 5 matching bases. Trimming left V 6 bases short and J 8 bases short, with 19 bases between. Per germline, CDR1 SQVTM and CDR2 ANQGSEA. This CDR3 contains 13 residues. DNA of the CDR3: TGCAGCGTGGGACCGGGAATGGACGGCGGCTACACCTTC. It codes for CSVGPGMDGGYTF. Supplemented by reference TRBV29-1 and TRBJ1-2, the full variable domain reads SAVISQKPSRDICQRGTSLTIQCQVDSQVTMMFWYRQQPGQSLTLIATANQGSEATYESGFVIDKFPISRPNLTFSTLTVSNMSPEDSSIYLCSVGPGMDGGYTFGSGTRLTVV.

The table lists this clone with a few counts. V usage is TRBV27 and J usage is TRBJ2-5; D is ambiguous. Between the trimmed V and J ends, which lost 3 bases and 1 base, there was a span of 6 bases. There are 13 residues in the CDR3. Per germline, CDR1 MNHEY and CDR2 SMNVEV (reference sequence). As DNA, the CDR3 is TGTGCCAGCAGTTTCAACATCCAAGAGACCCAGTACTTC. Encoded protein: CASSFNIQETQYF.

V usage is TRBV7-3 and J usage is TRBJ2-3; D not certain. From germline, CDR1 is SGHTA and CDR2 FQGTGA. The V end was cut by 4 bases, the J end by 1 base, with 12 bases between. This CDR3 region has 15 residues. CDR3 DNA sequence: TGTGCCAGCAGCTCTGAGTCGTTTGGCACAGATACGCAGTATTTT. The encoded protein is CASSSESFGTDTQYF. Full variable domain (rest looked up from reference TRBV7-3 and TRBJ2-3): GAGVSQTPSNKVTEKGKYVELRCDPISGHTALYWYRQSLGQGPEFLIYFQGTGAADDSGLPNDRFFAVRPEGSVSTLKIQRTERGDSAVYLCASSSESFGTDTQYFGPGTRLTVL.

This clone was detected only once. V and J are TRBV7-2 and TRBJ2-3; perhaps TRBD2 as D (6 bases). V lost 4 bases and J 4 bases, leaving 18 bases between the germline ends. Germline V gene data show CDR1 as SGHTA and CDR2 as FQGNSA. The CDR3 sequence is 16 residues long. The CDR3 DNA reads TGTGCCAGCAGCTCGCGGGACGCCCAGTCCCCAGATACGCAGTATTTT. It yields the protein CASSSRDAQSPDTQYF. Full variable domain (rest looked up from reference TRBV7-2 and TRBJ2-3): GAGVSQSPSNKVTEKGKDVELRCDPISGHTALYWYRQSLGQGLEFLIYFQGNSAPDKSGLPSDRFSAERTGGSVSTLTIQRTQQEDSAVYLCASSSRDAQSPDTQYFGPGTRLTVL.

V is TRBV7-9 and J is TRBJ1-1, with unresolved D. Germline V gives CDR1 SEHNR, CDR2 FQNEAQ (reference sequence). With 1 base removed from V and 0 bases from J, the gap between germline ends came to 6 bases. The CDR3 runs 14 residues. CDR3 sequence (DNA): TGTGCCAGCAGCTTAGAAAGGTTGAACACTGAAGCTTTCTTT. This encodes CASSLERLNTEAFF.

V and J are TRBV4-1 and TRBJ2-1; 12 bases align to TRBD1. After removal of 3 bases from V and 7 bases from J, the junction contained 7 bases not matched to a gene. Germline-derived CDR1 and CDR2 are MGHRA and YSYEKL. The CDR3 contains 16 residues. The CDR3 sequence is CASSQPGQGAYNEQFF. The CDR3 DNA reads as TGCGCCAGCAGCCAGCCGGGACAGGGGGCTTATAATGAGCAGTTCTTC.

J is TRBJ2-7 and V is TRBV30, with 7 bases that match TRBD2. Trimming removed 1 base from V and 6 bases from J; junction bases left unmatched: 12. Germline lookup yields CDR1 GTSNPN and CDR2 SVGIG (reference sequence). The CDR3 is made up of 15 amino acids. The CDR3 here is CAWSDRTSSFVEQYF. The DNA for the CDR3 is TGTGCCTGGAGTGATCGGACTAGTAGTTTTGTCGAGCAGTACTTC.

The V gene is TRBV19, the J gene TRBJ1-5, with 12 bases that match TRBD1. The CDR3 covers 16 residues. The germline V gene has CDR1 LNHDA and CDR2 SQIVND (reference sequence). V shed 1 base, J shed 6 bases, and the junction held 4 bases outside the gene matches. CDR3: CASSIVGQGAGQPQHF. The CDR3 bases are TGTGCCAGTAGTATAGTGGGACAGGGGGCGGGTCAGCCCCAGCATTTT.

The rearrangement joins TRBV6-5 to TRBJ2-1; 12 nucleotides line up with TRBD2. This CDR3 is built from 16 residues. V lost 4 bases, J lost 5 bases, and 6 bases stayed unmatched. Germline V gives CDR1 MNHEY, CDR2 SVGAGI. CDR3 sequence: CASSWLAGGSHNEQFF. Here the CDR3 DNA reads TGTGCCAGCAGTTGGCTAGCGGGGGGGTCTCACAATGAGCAGTTCTTC.

This clone was seen a single time. Here the CDR3 DNA reads TGTGCCAGCAGTTTCATCCGGCCTACGAACACCGGGGAGCTGTTTTTT. Translating gives CASSFIRPTNTGELFF. This chain connects TRBV27 to TRBJ2-2; D call uncertain. The germline gives CDR1 MNHEY, CDR2 SMNVEV (reference sequence). This CDR3 contains 16 residues. The germline V and J ends were trimmed by 3 bases and 0 bases, with 11 bases remaining between them.

This clone was seen just once. V gene TRBV27 combines with J gene TRBJ2-2; 7 positions match TRBD2. CDR1 and CDR2 (germline): MNHEY, SMNVEV (reference sequence). This CDR3 spans 12 amino acids. Trimming took 7 bases from V and 6 from J; bases not matched to a gene: 2. In nucleotides, the CDR3 is TGTGCCAGCAAGAGCGGGGCCGGGGAGCTGTTTTTT. Protein: CASKSGAGELFF.

The chain combines TRBV6-1 with TRBJ2-5; D not certain. Trimming took 5 bases from V and 4 from J, leaving 5 bases between them. The CDR3 has 11 amino acids. Germline assignment: CDR1 MNHNS and CDR2 SASEGT. CDR3 nucleotide sequence: TGTGCCAGCAGTCAAGGAGAGACCCAGTACTTC. This gives the protein CASSQGETQYF.